The 8 T cell receptor beta chains below were found in one sample sequenced in a study of response to subunit inactivated influenza vaccine. TCRdb called the RT-PCR reads again in MiXCR, with one record for every CDR3 protein. The sample lists under 550,000 distinct CDR3 sequences; under 9% were seen once. The material was PBMCs from blood, obtained 23 to 25 months after vaccination. The receptors derive from a man between 45 and 75 years old who received an inactivated influenza vaccine.

V gene TRBV5-5 combines with J gene TRBJ2-1; perhaps TRBD2 as D (5 bases). Between the trimmed V and J ends, which lost 0 bases and 3 bases, there was a span of 13 bases. Per germline, CDR1 SGHKS and CDR2 YYEKEE (reference sequence). CDR3 size: 16 residues. CDR3 coding DNA: TGTGCCAGCAGCTTGGCCGTAGCGCGGAGCTACAATGAGCAGTTCTTC. It is translated as CASSLAVARSYNEQFF.

This clonotype has just a few counts. The rearrangement links TRBV7-2 to TRBJ1-5, with D possibly TRBD1 on 5 matching bases. V gave up 0 bases and J gave up 3 bases, with 18 bases separating them. From germline, CDR1 is SGHTA and CDR2 FQGNSA. The CDR3 contains 18 residues. DNA for the CDR3: TGTGCCAGCAGCTTAGCGGCCATGGGGGGAGGTGCCAATCAGCCCCAGCATTTT. The encoded protein is CASSLAAMGGGANQPQHF.

The genes are TRBV7-2 and TRBJ2-7; maybe TRBD2 (5 bases). The CDR3 runs 14 residues. Trimming stripped 2 bases from V and 2 bases from J, with 10 bases between. Per the germline V gene, CDR1 is SGHTA and CDR2 is FQGNSA. The CDR3 DNA follows: TGTGCCAGCAGCTTAACGAGGGATACCTACGAGCAGTACTTC. As protein: CASSLTRDTYEQYF.

In its sample, this clonotype was seen a few times. The chain links TRBV6-5 to TRBJ2-5; 10 bases agree with TRBD1. The ends lost 0 bases at V and 3 bases at J; junction bases unmatched: 4. Germline CDR1 reads MNHEY; CDR2 reads SVGAGI. The CDR3 is made up of 16 amino acids. The chain's CDR3 is CASSYSRTGGEETQYF. The CDR3 bases are TGTGCCAGCAGTTACTCGAGGACAGGGGGAGAAGAGACCCAGTACTTC.

This clonotype was counted many times. The V gene is TRBV5-1, the J gene TRBJ2-3; TRBD1 matches 7 bases. Unmatched junction bases numbered 6, after V lost 4 bases and J lost 4 bases. This CDR3 spans 14 amino acids. The germline CDR1 and CDR2 sequences are SGHRS and YFSETQ. CDR3 residues: CASSPGTVADTQYF. In DNA, the CDR3 is TGCGCCAGCAGCCCCGGGACAGTTGCAGATACGCAGTATTTT.

This clonotype came up a few times. The chain is built from TRBV12-3 or TRBV12-4 and TRBJ2-3; D may match TRBD1 or TRBD2 (5 bases each). This CDR3 is built from 12 residues. The germline V and J ends were trimmed by 10 bases and 8 bases, with 16 bases remaining between them. CDR3 sequence: CANSRAGGTQYF. The CDR3 DNA follows: TGTGCCAACTCCAGGGCTGGGGGTACGCAGTATTTT.

The chain uses TRBV7-2 and TRBJ2-1, with D possibly matching TRBD1 (5 bases). The CDR3 has 15 amino acids. Germline V gene data show CDR1 as SGHTA and CDR2 as FQGNSA. With 2 bases removed from V and 8 bases from J, the gap between germline ends came to 16 bases. The CDR3 here is CASSLNIGRGDEQFF. The CDR3 coding sequence is TGTGCCAGCAGCTTAAATATTGGTAGGGGCGATGAGCAGTTCTTC.

This clonotype was seen more than once but under ten times. The V and J genes are TRBV6-1 and TRBJ2-7; D is perhaps TRBD1 or TRBD2 (5 bases each). CDR3 size: 13 residues. V was cut by 7 bases and J by 1 base, with 11 bases left in between. The V gene's germline CDR1 is MNHNS and CDR2 SASEGT. The CDR3 spells CASIRGASYEQYF. The CDR3 nucleotides read TGTGCCAGCATTAGAGGGGCTTCCTACGAGCAGTACTTC.